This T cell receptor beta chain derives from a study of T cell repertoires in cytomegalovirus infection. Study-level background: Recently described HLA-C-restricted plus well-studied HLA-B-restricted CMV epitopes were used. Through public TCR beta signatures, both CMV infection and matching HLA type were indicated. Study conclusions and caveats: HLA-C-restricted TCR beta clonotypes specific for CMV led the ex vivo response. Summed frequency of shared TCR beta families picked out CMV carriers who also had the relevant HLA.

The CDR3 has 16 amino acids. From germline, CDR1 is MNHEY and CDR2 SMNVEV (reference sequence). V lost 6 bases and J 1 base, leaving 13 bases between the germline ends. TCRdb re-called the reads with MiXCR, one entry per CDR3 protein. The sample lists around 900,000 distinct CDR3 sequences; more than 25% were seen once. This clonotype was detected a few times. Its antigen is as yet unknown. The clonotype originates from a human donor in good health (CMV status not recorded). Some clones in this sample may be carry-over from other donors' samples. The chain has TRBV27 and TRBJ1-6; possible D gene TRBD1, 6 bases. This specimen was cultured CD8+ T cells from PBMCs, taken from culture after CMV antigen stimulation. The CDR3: CASRPQGHSYNSPLHF. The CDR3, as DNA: TGTGCCAGCAGGCCACAGGGCCATTCCTATAATTCACCCCTCCACTTT.